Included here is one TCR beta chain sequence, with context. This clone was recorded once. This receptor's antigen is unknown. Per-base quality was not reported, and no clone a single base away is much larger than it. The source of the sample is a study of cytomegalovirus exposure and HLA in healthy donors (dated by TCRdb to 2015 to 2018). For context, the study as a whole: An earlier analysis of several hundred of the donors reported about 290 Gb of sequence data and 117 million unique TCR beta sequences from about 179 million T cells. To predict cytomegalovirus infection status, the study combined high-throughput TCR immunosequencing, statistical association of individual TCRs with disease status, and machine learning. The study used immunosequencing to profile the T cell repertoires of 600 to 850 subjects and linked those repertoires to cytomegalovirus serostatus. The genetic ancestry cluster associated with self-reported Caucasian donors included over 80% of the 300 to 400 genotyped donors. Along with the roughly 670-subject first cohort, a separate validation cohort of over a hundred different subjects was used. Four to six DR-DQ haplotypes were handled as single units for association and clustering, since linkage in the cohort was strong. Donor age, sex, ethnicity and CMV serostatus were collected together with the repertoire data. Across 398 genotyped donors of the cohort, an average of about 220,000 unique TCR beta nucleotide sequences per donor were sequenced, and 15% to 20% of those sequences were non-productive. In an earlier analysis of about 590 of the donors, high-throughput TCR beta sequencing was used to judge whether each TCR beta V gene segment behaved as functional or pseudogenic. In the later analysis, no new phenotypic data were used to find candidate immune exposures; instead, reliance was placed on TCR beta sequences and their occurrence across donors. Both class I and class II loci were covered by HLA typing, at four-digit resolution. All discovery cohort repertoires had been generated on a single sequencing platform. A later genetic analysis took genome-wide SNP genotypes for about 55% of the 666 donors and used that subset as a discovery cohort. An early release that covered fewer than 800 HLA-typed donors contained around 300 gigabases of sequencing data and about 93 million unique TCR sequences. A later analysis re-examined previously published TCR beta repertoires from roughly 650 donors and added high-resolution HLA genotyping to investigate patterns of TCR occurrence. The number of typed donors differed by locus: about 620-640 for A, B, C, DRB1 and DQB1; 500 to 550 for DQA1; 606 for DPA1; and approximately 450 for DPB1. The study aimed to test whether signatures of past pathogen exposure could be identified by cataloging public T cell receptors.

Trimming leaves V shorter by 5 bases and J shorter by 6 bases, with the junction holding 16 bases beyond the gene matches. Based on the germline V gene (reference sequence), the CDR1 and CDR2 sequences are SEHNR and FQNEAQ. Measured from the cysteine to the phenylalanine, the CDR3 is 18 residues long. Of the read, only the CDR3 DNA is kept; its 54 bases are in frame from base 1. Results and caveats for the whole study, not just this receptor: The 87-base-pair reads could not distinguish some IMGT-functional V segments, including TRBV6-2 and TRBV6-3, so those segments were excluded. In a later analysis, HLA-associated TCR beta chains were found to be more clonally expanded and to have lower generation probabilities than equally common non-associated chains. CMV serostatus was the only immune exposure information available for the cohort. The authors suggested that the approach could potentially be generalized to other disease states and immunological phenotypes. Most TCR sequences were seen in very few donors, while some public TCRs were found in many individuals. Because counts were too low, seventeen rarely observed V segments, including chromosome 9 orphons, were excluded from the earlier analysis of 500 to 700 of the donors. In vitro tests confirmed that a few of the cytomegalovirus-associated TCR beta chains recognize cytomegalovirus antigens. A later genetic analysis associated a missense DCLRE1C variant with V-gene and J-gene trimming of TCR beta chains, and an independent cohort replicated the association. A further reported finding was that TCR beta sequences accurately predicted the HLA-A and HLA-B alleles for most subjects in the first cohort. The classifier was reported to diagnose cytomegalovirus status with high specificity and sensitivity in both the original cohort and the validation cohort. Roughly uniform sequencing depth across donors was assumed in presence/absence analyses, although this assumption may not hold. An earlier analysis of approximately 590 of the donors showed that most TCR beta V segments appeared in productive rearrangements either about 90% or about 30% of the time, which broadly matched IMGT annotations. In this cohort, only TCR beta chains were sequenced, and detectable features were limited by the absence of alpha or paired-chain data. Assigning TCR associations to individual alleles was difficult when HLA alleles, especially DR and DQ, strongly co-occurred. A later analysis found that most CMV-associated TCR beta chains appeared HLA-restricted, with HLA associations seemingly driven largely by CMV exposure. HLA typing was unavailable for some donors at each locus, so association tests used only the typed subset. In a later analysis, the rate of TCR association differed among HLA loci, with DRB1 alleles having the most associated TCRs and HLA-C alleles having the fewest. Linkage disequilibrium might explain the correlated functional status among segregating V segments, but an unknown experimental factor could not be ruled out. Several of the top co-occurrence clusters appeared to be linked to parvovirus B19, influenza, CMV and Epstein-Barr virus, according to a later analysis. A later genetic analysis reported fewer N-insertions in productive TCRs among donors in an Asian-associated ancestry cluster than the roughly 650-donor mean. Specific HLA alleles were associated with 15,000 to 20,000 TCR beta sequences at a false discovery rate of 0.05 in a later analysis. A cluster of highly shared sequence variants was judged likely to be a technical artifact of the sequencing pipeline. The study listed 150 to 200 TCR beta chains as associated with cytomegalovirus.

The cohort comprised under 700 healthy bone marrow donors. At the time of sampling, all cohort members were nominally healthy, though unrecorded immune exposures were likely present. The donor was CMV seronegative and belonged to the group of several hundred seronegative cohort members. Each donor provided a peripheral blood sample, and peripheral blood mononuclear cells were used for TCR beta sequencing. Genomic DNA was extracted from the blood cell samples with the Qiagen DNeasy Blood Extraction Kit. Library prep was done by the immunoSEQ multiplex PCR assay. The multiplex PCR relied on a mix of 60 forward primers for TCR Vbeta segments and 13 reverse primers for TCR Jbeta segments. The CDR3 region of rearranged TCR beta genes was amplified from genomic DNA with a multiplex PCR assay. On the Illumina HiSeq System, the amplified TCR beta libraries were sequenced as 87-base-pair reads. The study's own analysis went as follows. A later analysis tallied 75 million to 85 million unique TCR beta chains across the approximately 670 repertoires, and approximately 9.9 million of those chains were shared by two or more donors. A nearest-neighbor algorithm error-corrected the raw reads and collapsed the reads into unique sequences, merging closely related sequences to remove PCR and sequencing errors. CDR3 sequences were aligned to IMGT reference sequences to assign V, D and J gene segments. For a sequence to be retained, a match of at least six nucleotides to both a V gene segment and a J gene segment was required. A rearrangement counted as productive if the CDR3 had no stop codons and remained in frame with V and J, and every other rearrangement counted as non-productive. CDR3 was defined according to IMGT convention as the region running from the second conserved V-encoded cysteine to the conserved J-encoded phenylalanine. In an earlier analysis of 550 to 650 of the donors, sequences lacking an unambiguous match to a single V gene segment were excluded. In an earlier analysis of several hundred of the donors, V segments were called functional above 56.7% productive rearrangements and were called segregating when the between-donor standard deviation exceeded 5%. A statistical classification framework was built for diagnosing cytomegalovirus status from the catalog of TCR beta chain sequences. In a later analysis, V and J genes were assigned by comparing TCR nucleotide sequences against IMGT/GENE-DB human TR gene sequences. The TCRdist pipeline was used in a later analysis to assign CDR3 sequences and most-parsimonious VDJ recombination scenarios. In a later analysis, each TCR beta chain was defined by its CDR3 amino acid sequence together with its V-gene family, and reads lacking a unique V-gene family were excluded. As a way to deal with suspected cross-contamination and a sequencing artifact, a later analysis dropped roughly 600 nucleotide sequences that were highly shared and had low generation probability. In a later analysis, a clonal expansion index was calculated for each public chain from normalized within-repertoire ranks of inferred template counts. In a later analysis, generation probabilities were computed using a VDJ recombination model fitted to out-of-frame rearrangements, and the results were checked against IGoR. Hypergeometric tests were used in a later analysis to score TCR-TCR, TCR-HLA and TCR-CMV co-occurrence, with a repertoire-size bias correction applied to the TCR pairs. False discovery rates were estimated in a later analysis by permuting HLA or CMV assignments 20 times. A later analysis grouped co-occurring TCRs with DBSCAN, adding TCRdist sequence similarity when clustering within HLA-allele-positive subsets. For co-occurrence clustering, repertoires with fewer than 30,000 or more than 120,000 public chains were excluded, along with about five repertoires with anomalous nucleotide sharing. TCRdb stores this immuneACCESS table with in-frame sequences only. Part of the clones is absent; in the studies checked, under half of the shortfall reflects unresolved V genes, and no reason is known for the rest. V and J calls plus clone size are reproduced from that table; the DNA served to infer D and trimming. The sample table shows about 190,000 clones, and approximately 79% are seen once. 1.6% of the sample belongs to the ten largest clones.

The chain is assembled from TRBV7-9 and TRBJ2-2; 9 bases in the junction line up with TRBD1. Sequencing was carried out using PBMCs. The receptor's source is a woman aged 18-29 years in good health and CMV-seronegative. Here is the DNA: TGTGCCAGCAGCACCCCCTGGGGGGACAGGGTGTTCTCCGGGGAGCTGTTTTTT. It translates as CASSTPWGDRVFSGELFF.